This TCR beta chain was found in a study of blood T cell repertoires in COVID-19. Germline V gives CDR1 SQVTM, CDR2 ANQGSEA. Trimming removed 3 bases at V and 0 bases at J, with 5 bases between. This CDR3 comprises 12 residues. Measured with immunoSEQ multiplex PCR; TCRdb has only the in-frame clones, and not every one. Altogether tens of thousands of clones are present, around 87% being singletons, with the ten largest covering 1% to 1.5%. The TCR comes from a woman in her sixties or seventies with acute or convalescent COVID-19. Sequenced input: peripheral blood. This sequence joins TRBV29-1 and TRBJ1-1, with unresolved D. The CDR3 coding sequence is TGCAGCGTTGAGGCGGTGAACACTGAAGCTTTCTTT. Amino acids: CSVEAVNTEAFF.